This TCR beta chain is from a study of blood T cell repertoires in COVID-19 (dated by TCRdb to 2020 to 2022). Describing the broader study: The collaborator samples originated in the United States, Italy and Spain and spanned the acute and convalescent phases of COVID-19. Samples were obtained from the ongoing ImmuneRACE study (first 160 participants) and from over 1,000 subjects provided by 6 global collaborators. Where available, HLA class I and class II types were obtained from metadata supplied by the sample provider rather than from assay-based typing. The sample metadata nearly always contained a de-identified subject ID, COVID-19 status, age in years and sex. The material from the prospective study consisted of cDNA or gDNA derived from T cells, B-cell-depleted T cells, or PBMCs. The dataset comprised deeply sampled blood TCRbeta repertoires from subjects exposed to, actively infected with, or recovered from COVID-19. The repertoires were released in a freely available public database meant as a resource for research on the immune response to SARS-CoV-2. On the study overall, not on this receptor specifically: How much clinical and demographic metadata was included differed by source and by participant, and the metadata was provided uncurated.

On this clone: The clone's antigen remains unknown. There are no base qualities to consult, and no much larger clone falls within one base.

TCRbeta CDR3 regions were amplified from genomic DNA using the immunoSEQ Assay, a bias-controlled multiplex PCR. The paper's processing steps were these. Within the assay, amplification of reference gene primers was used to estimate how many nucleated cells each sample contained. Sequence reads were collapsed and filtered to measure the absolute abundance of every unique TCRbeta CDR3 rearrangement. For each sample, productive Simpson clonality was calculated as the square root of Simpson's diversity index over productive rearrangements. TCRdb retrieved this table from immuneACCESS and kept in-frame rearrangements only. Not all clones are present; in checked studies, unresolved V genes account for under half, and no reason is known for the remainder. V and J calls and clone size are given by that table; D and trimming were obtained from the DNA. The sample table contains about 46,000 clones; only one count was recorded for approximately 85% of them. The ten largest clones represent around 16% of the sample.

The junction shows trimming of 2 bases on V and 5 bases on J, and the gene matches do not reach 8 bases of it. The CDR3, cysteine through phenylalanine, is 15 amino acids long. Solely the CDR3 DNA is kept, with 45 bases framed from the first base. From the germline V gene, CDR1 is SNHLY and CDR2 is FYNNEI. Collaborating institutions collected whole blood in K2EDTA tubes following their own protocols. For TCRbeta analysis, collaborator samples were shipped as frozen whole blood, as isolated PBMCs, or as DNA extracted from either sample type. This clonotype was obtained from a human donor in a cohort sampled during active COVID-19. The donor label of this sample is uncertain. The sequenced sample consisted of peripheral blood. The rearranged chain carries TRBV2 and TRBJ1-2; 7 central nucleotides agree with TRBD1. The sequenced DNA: TGTGCCAGCAGTGAAAGTTGGGCAGGGGGATATGGCTACACCTTC. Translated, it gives CASSESWAGGYGYTF. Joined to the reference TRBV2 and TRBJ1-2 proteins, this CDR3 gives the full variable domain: EPEVTQTPSHQVTQMGQEVILRCVPISNHLYFYWYRQILGQKVEFLVSFYNNEISEKSEIFDDQFSVERPDGSNFTLKIRSTKLEDSAMYFCASSESWAGGYGYTFGSGTRLTVV.